This is a list of T cell receptor beta chains from one sample in a study of identical twins. TCRdb re-called the 5' RACE reads with MiXCR, one entry per CDR3 protein. The sample contains under 400,000 distinct CDR3 sequences, 9% of which appear only once. Sequencing was done on a sample of naive T cells sorted from blood. The origin of the receptors is a woman between 50 and 59 years old in good health. The conserved cysteine and the conserved F or W are not part of the CDR3 here. Fields, in order: V gene, J gene, clone size, CDR3 protein. Clone size is stated in some rows and not others, as once, few, many or a class when expanded.

V: TRBV12-3/TRBV12-4
J: TRBJ2-4
size: -
CDR3: ASSDQAGGAKNIQY

V: TRBV20-1
J: TRBJ1-2
size: few
CDR3: SASQTVSNYGYT

V: TRBV5-1
J: TRBJ2-3
size: few
CDR3: ASFLSSGSGDTQY

V: TRBV12-3/TRBV12-4
J: TRBJ2-1
size: -
CDR3: ASTHRRTSGRGRYNEQF

V: TRBV18
J: TRBJ1-5
size: many
CDR3: ASSPGTLYSNQPQH

V: TRBV5-1
J: TRBJ2-1
size: -
CDR3: ASSLRTWGGEQF

V: TRBV12-3/TRBV12-4
J: TRBJ2-1
size: many
CDR3: ASSFSERVGGTYNEQF

V: TRBV27
J: TRBJ2-1
size: -
CDR3: ASSTGNNEQF

V: TRBV3-1
J: TRBJ2-3
size: -
CDR3: ASSQSAGDTQY

V: TRBV5-1
J: TRBJ2-5
size: -
CDR3: ASSLADRGETQY

V: TRBV5-1
J: TRBJ2-7
size: few
CDR3: ASSQTSGGPYEQY

V: TRBV24-1
J: TRBJ1-1
size: many
CDR3: ATSDSTGRAAF

V: TRBV5-1
J: TRBJ1-2
size: many
CDR3: ASSLGQANYGYT

V: TRBV5-1
J: TRBJ1-5
size: -
CDR3: ASSWGDRGMEPQH

V: TRBV25-1
J: TRBJ2-5
size: -
CDR3: ASSESSVETQY

V: TRBV27
J: TRBJ2-1
size: few
CDR3: ASSLSQGAVGEQF

V: TRBV30
J: TRBJ2-3
size: few
CDR3: AWGGRAGTQY

V: TRBV11-2
J: TRBJ2-1
size: -
CDR3: ASSLAGGAGDQGEQF

V: TRBV20-1
J: TRBJ2-5
size: few
CDR3: SASTPAGSSETQY

V: TRBV20-1
J: TRBJ2-1
size: -
CDR3: SARASGLAGAYNEQF

V: TRBV5-1
J: TRBJ2-3
size: many
CDR3: ASSTGLFTRTDTQY

V: TRBV20-1
J: TRBJ2-7
size: -
CDR3: SARGVEGKGDEQY

V: TRBV4-1
J: TRBJ2-7
size: few
CDR3: ASSQDLPSYEQY

V: TRBV12-3/TRBV12-4
J: TRBJ2-2
size: few
CDR3: ASSLGASRGELF

V: TRBV6-6
J: TRBJ2-5
size: few
CDR3: ASTQAGGQGIGGETQY

V: TRBV3-1
J: TRBJ1-5
size: many
CDR3: ASSQGPGQGQPQH

V: TRBV6-1
J: TRBJ2-1
size: -
CDR3: GVLGTSGTYNEQF

V: TRBV5-1
J: TRBJ2-5
size: many
CDR3: ASSEGLAGPETQY

V: TRBV2
J: TRBJ1-5
size: -
CDR3: ASSDNRGNQPQH

V: TRBV5-6
J: TRBJ2-7
size: many
CDR3: ASSPGTSGDVLSFGQY

V: TRBV19
J: TRBJ2-7
size: -
CDR3: ASSPHRGSYEQY

V: TRBV5-5
J: TRBJ1-5
size: -
CDR3: ASSLVGQSNQPQH

V: TRBV18
J: TRBJ2-2
size: many
CDR3: ASSPSWISNTGELF

V: TRBV11-2
J: TRBJ1-1
size: -
CDR3: ASSLMSSEAF